This T cell receptor beta chain was profiled in a study of T cell repertoires in cytomegalovirus infection. The V gene lost 11 bases and the J gene lost 0 bases, with 13 bases spanning the gap. The CDR3 is 13 residues long. Per germline, CDR1 KGHSH and CDR2 LQKENI. MiXCR was run by TCRdb on the reads, yielding one entry per CDR3 protein. The data show around 330,000 distinct CDR3 sequences, roughly a sixth seen once. Sample: PBMCs. The clonotype originates from a human donor in good health (CMV status not recorded). Some clones in this sample may be carry-over from other donors' samples. The rearrangement links TRBV18 to TRBJ1-1, with D maybe TRBD1 (6 bases). This CDR3 reads CAGKSGVNTEAFF. The DNA for the CDR3 is TGTGCCGGGAAATCAGGGGTGAACACTGAAGCTTTCTTT.